The 13 T cell receptor beta chains given below trace back to one sample, sequenced in a study of blood T cell repertoires in COVID-19. The table came from immunoSEQ multiplex PCR; TCRdb's copy has only in-frame clones and leaves some out. The sample has some 300,000 clones, 85% to 90% seen once. Sample: PBMCs or T cells enriched from blood (not recorded which). These receptors originate from a man younger than 40 who had recovered from COVID-19.

The chain uses TRBV4-2 and TRBJ2-5, with 13 bases fitting TRBD2. V trimming: 3 bases; J trimming: 0 bases; junction bases outside the gene matches: 13. The CDR3 runs 20 residues. Germline V gene sequence: CDR1 LGHNA, CDR2 YNFKEQ. Written as DNA, the CDR3 is TGTGCCAGCAGCCATCCTCAGGCGACTAGCGGGGGGCCAGACCAAGAGACCCAGTACTTC. Its translation is CASSHPQATSGGPDQETQYF.

The V gene is TRBV19, the J gene TRBJ2-7; no definite D call. This CDR3 contains 15 residues. Germline V CDR1 and CDR2: LNHDA, SQIVND (reference sequence). V dropped 7 bases and J dropped 2 bases, with 18 bases sitting between them. CDR3 in amino acids: CASTSHPAAAYEQYF. The CDR3 DNA reads TGTGCCAGTACCAGCCATCCGGCGGCCGCCTACGAGCAGTACTTC.

This clone appeared once. V and J are TRBV11-2 and TRBJ1-4; possible D gene TRBD1, 5 bases. Germline V lookup: CDR1 SGHAT, CDR2 FQNNGV. The CDR3 is 19 amino acids. Between the trimmed V and J ends, which lost 2 bases and 7 bases, there was a span of 26 bases. CDR3 sequence: CASSLSLSVGGGRAEKLFF. The CDR3 nucleotides read TGTGCCAGCAGCTTAAGTCTTTCGGTGGGGGGAGGCCGGGCTGAAAAACTGTTTTTT. Combining the CDR3 with reference TRBV11-2 and TRBJ1-4 gives the whole variable domain EAGVAQSPRYKIIEKRQSVAFWCNPISGHATLYWYQQILGQGPKLLIQFQNNGVVDDSQLPKDRFSAERLKGVDSTLKIQPAKLEDSAVYLCASSLSLSVGGGRAEKLFFGSGTQLSVL.

The J gene is TRBJ2-1, the V gene TRBV11-2; possible D gene TRBD2, 5 bases. Trimming removed 5 bases from V and 3 bases from J, with 14 bases in between. Germline CDR1 reads SGHAT; CDR2 reads FQNNGV. The CDR3 covers 15 residues. The CDR3 bases are TGTGCCAGCAGCCGGATTTGGGGAGACTACAATGAGCAGTTCTTC. Protein sequence: CASSRIWGDYNEQFF.

The chain carries TRBV19 and TRBJ2-6; the D gene is possibly TRBD1 (6 bases). The CDR3 runs to 14 residues. Germline V gives CDR1 LNHDA, CDR2 SQIVND (reference sequence). V dropped 8 bases and J dropped 11 bases, with 19 bases sitting between them. The DNA for the CDR3 is TGTGCCAGTCGACTACAGGGTATATGGGACGTCCTGACTTTC. This gives the protein CASRLQGIWDVLTF.

The J gene is TRBJ1-4, the V gene TRBV9; TRBD1 aligns across 7 bases. CDR3 size: 16 residues. Losses at the gene ends were 3 bases for V and 7 bases for J; bases not matched to a gene: 12. CDR1 SGDLS and CDR2 YYNGEE come from the germline V gene. CDR3 residues: CASSGEQQGKGEKLFF. The CDR3 DNA sequence: TGTGCCAGCAGCGGAGAGCAACAGGGGAAAGGTGAAAAACTGTTTTTT.

The chain has TRBV18 and TRBJ2-7, with D maybe TRBD2 (5 bases). Trimming removed 6 bases from V and 3 bases from J, with 21 bases in between. The CDR3 has 16 amino acids. Germline-derived CDR1 and CDR2 are KGHSH and LQKENI. The CDR3 sequence: CASSSPTTGKVYEQYF. The CDR3 region has the DNA TGTGCCAGCTCTTCACCTACAACCGGGAAAGTCTACGAGCAGTACTTC.

The chain links TRBV3-1 (or the pseudogene TRBV3-2) to TRBJ2-5, with a possible D match to TRBD2 (6 bases). CDR1 is LGHDT and CDR2 is YNNKEL in the germline V gene (reference sequence). This CDR3 is built from 14 residues. Trimming cost V 4 bases and J 4 bases, with 13 bases left between them. CDR3 DNA sequence: TGTGCCAGCAGCCTTGGGGTGGGGGGAGAGACCCAGTACTTC. This translates into CASSLGVGGETQYF.

V gene TRBV27 combines with J gene TRBJ2-3; 15 bases match TRBD2. CDR3 length equals 16 residues. With 6 bases clipped from V and 2 bases from J, the junction kept 3 bases outside the gene matches. Germline CDR1 and CDR2: MNHEY and SMNVEV (reference sequence). The DNA of the CDR3 is TGTGCCAGCAGAGGACTAGCGGGAGGGTACACAGATACGCAGTATTTT. This codes for CASRGLAGGYTDTQYF.

This clone was observed once. The V gene is TRBV12-3 or TRBV12-4, the J gene TRBJ2-1, with D unresolved. V was cut by 2 bases and J by 8 bases, with 7 bases left in between. The CDR3 extends over 12 amino acids. The CDR3 protein is CASSLHADEQFF. CDR3 sequence (DNA): TGTGCCAGCAGTTTACATGCGGATGAGCAGTTCTTC.

V usage is TRBV30 and J usage is TRBJ2-7, with 10 bases aligning to TRBD1. This CDR3 contains 12 residues. The germline V gene has CDR1 GTSNPN and CDR2 SVGIG (reference sequence). V lost 7 bases and J lost 2; bases outside the gene matches: 2. CDR3 DNA sequence: TGTGCCTCGGGACAGGGGACCTACGAGCAGTACTTC. This gives the protein CASGQGTYEQYF.

This sequence joins TRBV7-9 and TRBJ1-1; D might be TRBD1 (6 bases). Trimming pared 2 bases from V and 1 base from J, leaving 11 bases between. CDR1 is SEHNR, CDR2 FQNEAQ, per germline (reference sequence). The CDR3 runs to 15 residues. The CDR3 DNA follows: TGTGCCAGCAGCTTAACGGGACAACCGAACACTGAAGCTTTCTTT. Translated: CASSLTGQPNTEAFF.

On this clone itself: This clone may be a read error of a much larger clone one base away. This chain uses TRBV5-5 with TRBJ2-2; weak D call: TRBD1 (5 bases). V was pared by 1 base and J by 0 bases, with 7 bases between. CDR3 size: 15 residues. Germline V gene sequence: CDR1 SGHKS, CDR2 YYEKEE (reference sequence). The CDR3 reads CASSLLGANTGELFF. CDR3 DNA sequence: TGTGCCAGCAGCTTGCTAGGGGCGAACACCGGGGAGCTGTTTTTT. Drawing the rest from reference TRBV5-5 and TRBJ2-2, the complete variable domain is DAGVTQSPTHLIKTRGQQVTLRCSPISGHKSVSWYQQVLGQGPQFIFQYYEKEERGRGNFPDRFSARQFPNYSSELNVNALLLGDSALYLCASSLLGANTGELFFGEGSRLTVL.